These 26 T cell receptor beta chains were sequenced from one sample in a study of blood T cell repertoires in COVID-19. Sequencing used immunoSEQ multiplex PCR; TCRdb keeps in-frame clones, though not all of them. The repertoire holds some 150,000 clones, with 70% to 90% as singletons. The material sequenced was PBMCs or T cells enriched from blood (not recorded which). The receptors originated from a woman in her fifties or sixties who had recovered from COVID-19.

V gene TRBV12-3 or TRBV12-4 combines with J gene TRBJ1-1; D perhaps matches TRBD1 (5 bases). V was clipped by 6 bases and J by 11 bases, with 13 bases between them. The CDR3 loop spans 11 amino acids. This CDR3 is CASRLDIVAFF. CDR3 DNA sequence: TGTGCCAGCAGACTGGACATAGTGGCTTTCTTT.

The J gene is TRBJ1-1, the V gene TRBV5-1; D is undetermined. The CDR3 has 14 residues. The V end lost 0 bases, the J end lost 1 base, and 7 bases lay between the germline ends. Germline assignment: CDR1 SGHRS and CDR2 YFSETQ. Here the CDR3 reads CASSLDLRNTEAFF. The CDR3 nucleotides are TGCGCCAGCAGCTTGGACCTGAGGAACACTGAAGCTTTCTTT.

The table lists this clone with a few counts. The genes are TRBV7-9 and TRBJ2-3; D remains ambiguous. V was cut by 5 bases and J by 2 bases, with 11 bases left in between. Germline assignment: CDR1 SEHNR and CDR2 FQNEAQ (reference sequence). This CDR3 spans 14 amino acids. DNA for the CDR3: TGTGCCAGCAGCGCTTTAGCATTCACAGATACGCAGTATTTT. Protein sequence: CASSALAFTDTQYF.

The chain has TRBV14 and TRBJ2-1; D ambiguous. Germline V gene lookup returns CDR1 SGHDN and CDR2 FVKESK. This CDR3 is built from 13 residues. Trimming took off 1 base at V and 8 bases at J, with 9 bases between the two ends. The CDR3 here is CASSQVSGDEQFF. Here the CDR3 DNA reads TGTGCCAGCAGCCAAGTTAGTGGAGATGAGCAGTTCTTC. Using reference TRBV14 and TRBJ2-1 for the parts outside the CDR3, the full variable domain is EAGVTQFPSHSVIEKGQTVTLRCDPISGHDNLYWYRRVMGKEIKFLLHFVKESKQDESGMPNNRFLAERTGGTYSTLKVQPAELEDSGVYFCASSQVSGDEQFFGPGTRLTVL.

The V gene is TRBV19, the J gene TRBJ1-3; 9 bases fit TRBD1. Germline trimming cut 7 bases from V and 4 bases from J; bases unmatched to any gene: 17. Germline V gives CDR1 LNHDA, CDR2 SQIVND (reference sequence). CDR3 length equals 18 residues. CDR3 residues: CASTPFWGQGSSGNTIYF. The CDR3, as DNA: TGTGCCAGTACGCCCTTTTGGGGACAGGGCTCTTCGGGAAACACCATATATTTT. Using reference TRBV19 and TRBJ1-3 for the parts outside the CDR3, the full variable domain is DGGITQSPKYLFRKEGQNVTLSCEQNLNHDAMYWYRQDPGQGLRLIYYSQIVNDFQKGDIAEGYSVSREKKESFPLTVTSAQKNPTAFYLCASTPFWGQGSSGNTIYFGEGSWLTVV.

J is TRBJ2-7 and V is TRBV7-9; D call uncertain. Trimming removed 1 base at V and 3 bases at J, with 10 bases between. The CDR3 has 14 amino acids. The V gene's germline CDR1 is SEHNR and CDR2 FQNEAQ (reference sequence). In nucleotides, the CDR3 is TGTGCCAGCAGCTTAGGGGCGACACACTACGAGCAGTACGTC. The encoded protein is CASSLGATHYEQYV.

V is TRBV13 and J is TRBJ1-1, with a tentative D call TRBD1 (5 bases). Germline V CDR1 and CDR2: PRHDT, FYEKMQ (reference sequence). The CDR3 sequence is 11 residues long. V dropped 4 bases and J dropped 10 bases, with 10 bases sitting between them. CDR3 loop: CASSSTGLAFF. In DNA form, the CDR3 reads TGTGCCAGCAGCTCCACAGGCTTAGCTTTCTTT.

The chain employs TRBV11-3 and TRBJ1-3; D not certain. CDR1 and CDR2 (germline): SGHNT, YENEEA. This CDR3 is 14 amino acids long. Trimming took off 1 base at V and 0 bases at J, with 4 bases between the two ends. The CDR3 DNA is TGTGCCAGCAGCTTAGGAGTCTCTGGAAACACCATATATTTT. This encodes CASSLGVSGNTIYF.

In its sample, this clone was seen once. The rearrangement joins TRBV5-5 to TRBJ2-2; TRBD1 is a possible D gene (6 bases). The germline V and J ends were trimmed by 3 bases and 6 bases, with 12 bases remaining between them. The CDR3 totals 14 residues. Germline V gives CDR1 SGHKS, CDR2 YYEKEE (reference sequence). CDR3 region: CASSSSGVAGELFF. In DNA form, the CDR3 reads TGTGCCAGCAGCTCGTCAGGGGTCGCCGGGGAGCTGTTTTTT.

The V and J genes are TRBV5-1 and TRBJ1-2; TRBD1 might be the D (6 bases). The CDR3 length is 15 residues. Trimming shortened V by 0 bases and J by 4 bases, and 13 bases separated the two germline ends. Germline values: CDR1 SGHRS, CDR2 YFSETQ. CDR3 DNA sequence: TGCGCCAGCAGCTTGGTTGCCGGACAGATCTATGGCTACACCTTC. Its protein product is CASSLVAGQIYGYTF. Variable domain in full (rest from reference TRBV5-1 and TRBJ1-2): KAGVTQTPRYLIKTRGQQVTLSCSPISGHRSVSWYQQTPGQGLQFLFEYFSETQRNKGNFPGRFSGRQFSNSRSEMNVSTLELGDSALYLCASSLVAGQIYGYTFGSGTRLTVV.

The J gene is TRBJ1-2, the V gene TRBV7-9, with D perhaps TRBD1 (6 bases). This CDR3 is built from 13 residues. The V and J ends lost 6 bases and 3 bases respectively, with 11 bases between them. CDR1 is SEHNR, CDR2 FQNEAQ, per germline (reference sequence). CDR3 DNA sequence: TGTGCCAGCAGGAGTACAGGGCACTATGGCTACACCTTC. It specifies CASRSTGHYGYTF.

V gene TRBV4-1 combines with J gene TRBJ1-2; 8 bases line up with TRBD1. The CDR3 has 16 amino acids. CDR1 MGHRA and CDR2 YSYEKL come from the germline V gene. After removal of 3 bases from V and 2 bases from J, the junction contained 8 bases not matched to a gene. The CDR3 spells CASSHPVGTGNYGYTF. The CDR3 DNA is TGCGCCAGCAGCCATCCGGTCGGGACAGGAAACTATGGCTACACCTTC.

The chain is built from TRBV2 and TRBJ2-2; TRBD2 agrees at 9 bases. The CDR3 has 16 residues. From germline, CDR1 is SNHLY and CDR2 FYNNEI. V lost 8 bases and J lost 6; bases outside the gene matches: 13. CDR3 in amino acids: CASRLGGRAPAGELFF. CDR3 coding DNA: TGTGCCAGCCGACTCGGCGGGAGGGCCCCCGCCGGGGAGCTGTTTTTT.

V usage is TRBV4-3 and J usage is TRBJ1-1, with no clear D. Germline CDR1 and CDR2: LGHNA and YSLEER. The CDR3 length is 13 residues. Trimming left V 5 bases short and J 4 bases short, with 11 bases between. CDR3 sequence: CASSSSRATEAFF. Here the CDR3 DNA reads TGCGCCAGCAGCTCGAGCCGTGCCACTGAAGCTTTCTTT.

The CDR3 nucleotides are TGTGCCAGCAATAGCCGGCTCACAGATACGCAGTATTTT. Translated, it gives CASNSRLTDTQYF. The chain recombines TRBV2 with TRBJ2-3; no clear D. Trimming took 7 bases from V and 2 from J, leaving 10 bases between them. Germline V gene data show CDR1 as SNHLY and CDR2 as FYNNEI. This CDR3 region has 13 residues.

The chain is built from TRBV5-1 and TRBJ2-5, with TRBD1 identical over 7 bases. The V segment lost 5 bases and the J segment 1 base; nucleotides outside the gene matches: 5. The CDR3 is made up of 14 amino acids. Germline CDR1 reads SGHRS; CDR2 reads YFSETQ. CDR3 in amino acids: CASRPGQLQETQYF. Here the CDR3 DNA reads TGCGCCAGCAGACCGGGACAGCTCCAAGAGACCCAGTACTTC.

CDR3 nucleotide sequence: TGTGCCAGCAGTTTGGGGCGGAACTATGGCTACACCTTC. Translating gives CASSLGRNYGYTF. The V gene is TRBV12-3 or TRBV12-4, the J gene TRBJ1-2, with D tentatively TRBD1 (5 bases). Trimming left V 3 bases short and J 2 bases short, with 7 bases between. This CDR3 comprises 13 residues.

Ten or more counts support this clone. J is TRBJ2-1 and V is TRBV21-1; TRBD2 is taken as the D call from the table, unchecked against the DNA. TRBV21-1 is a pseudogene segment. This CDR3 contains 19 residues. The CDR3 reads CASSKVLSGASGSTNEQFF. As DNA, the CDR3 is TGTGCCAGCAGCAAAGTTTTAAGTGGCGCTAGCGGGAGCACCAATGAGCAGTTCTTC.

In its sample, this clone was seen a few times. J is TRBJ2-7 and V is TRBV18; a possible D gene is TRBD1 (5 bases). Germline V CDR1 and CDR2: KGHSH, LQKENI. The CDR3 contains 14 residues. V lost 2 bases and J 0 bases, leaving 8 bases between the germline ends. The CDR3, as DNA: TGTGCCAGCTCACCAGCAGGGAACTCCTACGAGCAGTACGTC. Protein: CASSPAGNSYEQYV.

The V call is TRBV4-2, the J call TRBJ1-2, with 7 nucleotides matching TRBD1. Germline V gives CDR1 LGHNA, CDR2 YNFKEQ. The CDR3 length is 14 residues. The V gene end was trimmed by 4 bases and the J gene end by 2 bases; junction bases not matched to a gene: 4. The DNA of the CDR3 is TGTGCCAGCAGCCGATTGGGACAGAACTATGGCTACACCTTC. Its translation: CASSRLGQNYGYTF.

This clone is a singleton in its sample. The chain employs TRBV7-3 and TRBJ2-1, with TRBD1 as a possible D gene (6 bases). The germline V gene encodes CDR1 SGHTA and CDR2 FQGTGA. The CDR3 totals 13 residues. V lost 5 bases, J lost 9 bases, and 14 bases lay in between. CDR3: CASSPTGIGEQFF. The CDR3 nucleotides are TGTGCCAGCAGCCCTACAGGGATCGGTGAGCAGTTCTTC.

CDR3 in DNA: TGTGCCAGCAGCGAACAGGGTGGCAATCAGCCCCAGCATTTT. Translated, it gives CASSEQGGNQPQHF. The rearrangement joins TRBV9 to TRBJ1-5; weak D call: TRBD1 (6 bases). Trimming removed 3 bases at V and 2 bases at J, with 9 bases between. The CDR3 has 14 amino acids. CDR1 is SGDLS and CDR2 is YYNGEE in the germline V gene. The entire variable domain, with the rest obtained from reference TRBV9 and TRBJ1-5, is as follows: DSGVTQTPKHLITATGQRVTLRCSPRSGDLSVYWYQQSLDQGLQFLIQYYNGEERAKGNILERFSAQQFPDLHSELNLSSLELGDSALYFCASSEQGGNQPQHFGDGTRLSIL.

This chain uses TRBV11-2 with TRBJ1-2; 7 positions match TRBD1. The germline V gene encodes CDR1 SGHAT and CDR2 FQNNGV. Germline trimming cut 4 bases from V and 5 bases from J; bases unmatched to any gene: 16. This CDR3 region has 17 residues. In DNA, the CDR3 is TGTGCCAGCAGCTCTCCAAGAAGACTCCGGGACAGTTATGGCTACACCTTC. Encoded protein: CASSSPRRLRDSYGYTF.

The rearrangement uses TRBV6-5 and TRBJ2-5, with a weak D call TRBD1 (6 bases). CDR3 size: 14 residues. Germline V lookup: CDR1 MNHEY, CDR2 SVGAGI. V lost 6 bases to trimming and J lost 1 base, with 12 bases between them. Here the CDR3 reads CASRAVGGQETQYF. CDR3 nucleotide sequence: TGTGCCAGCAGGGCGGTAGGGGGCCAAGAGACCCAGTACTTC.

A single count supports this clone. The J gene is TRBJ2-1, the V gene TRBV15; 8 bases agree with TRBD2. V was pared by 3 bases and J by 5 bases, with 0 bases of the junction left unmatched. Germline values: CDR1 LNHNV, CDR2 YYDKDF (reference sequence). The CDR3 has 13 amino acids. CDR3 sequence reads: CATSRTSDNEQFF. The CDR3, as DNA: TGTGCCACCAGCAGGACTAGCGACAATGAGCAGTTCTTC.

The gene calls are TRBV11-3 and TRBJ2-1; 12 bases are a match to TRBD2. With V trimmed by 7 bases and J by 8 bases, 9 bases remained unmatched. Germline values: CDR1 SGHNT, CDR2 YENEEA. The CDR3 has 15 residues. The CDR3 coding sequence is TGTGCCAGCACCCAAGGACTAGCGGGGTCATATGAGCAGTTCTTC. Encoded protein: CASTQGLAGSYEQFF.